The present entry profiles one T cell receptor (beta chain) with its context. One end of the junction does not line up with germline, which may come from a read error. This specimen belongs to a study of esophageal squamous cell carcinoma under preoperative chemotherapy. TCRdb redid the calling of the PCR reads with MiXCR, one entry per CDR3 protein. The sample lists 32,000 or so distinct CDR3 sequences, approximately 51% occurring once. Time point denoted: after preoperative PTX-NDP chemotherapy. The TCR was taken from a human donor with esophageal squamous cell carcinoma. The donor label of this sample is uncertain. Specimen collection occurred from a patient given preoperative chemotherapy.

CDR3 protein: CASSSTPTGKDTQYF. The CDR3 bases are TGTGCCAGCAGCTCGACGCCGACAGGGAAAGACACTCAGTACTTT. The chain uses TRBV7-6 and TRBJ2-1; 7 bases are a match to TRBD1. This CDR3 comprises 15 residues. Germline V CDR1 and CDR2: SGHVS, FNYEAQ.